This TCR beta chain originates from a study of cytomegalovirus exposure and HLA in healthy donors. Study conclusions and caveats: The classifier reportedly diagnosed cytomegalovirus status with high sensitivity and specificity. Earlier analysis found most TCR beta V segments productive about 87% or about 30% of the time. Looking again later, the authors saw that most CMV-associated TCR beta chains seemed HLA-restricted.

This PCR relied on a set of 60 Vbeta primers and 13 Jbeta primers. Sequenced by immunoSEQ multiplex PCR; TCRdb stores in-frame clones only, minus some. This sample has about 190,000 clones, with almost 75% found just once. Germline assignment: CDR1 MDHEN and CDR2 SYDVKM. With 4 bases clipped from V and 7 bases from J, the junction kept 12 bases outside the gene matches. The CDR3 extends over 15 amino acids. A word on this clone: Its matching antigen is unknown.

The sequence was obtained from a woman in her twenties or thirties in good health and CMV-seropositive. J is TRBJ1-2 and V is TRBV28; 7 bases align to TRBD1. The sequencing input was PBMCs. CDR3: CASSYSLGQLGGYTF. The CDR3 DNA is TGTGCCAGCAGTTACTCTCTGGGACAGCTTGGTGGCTACACCTTC.